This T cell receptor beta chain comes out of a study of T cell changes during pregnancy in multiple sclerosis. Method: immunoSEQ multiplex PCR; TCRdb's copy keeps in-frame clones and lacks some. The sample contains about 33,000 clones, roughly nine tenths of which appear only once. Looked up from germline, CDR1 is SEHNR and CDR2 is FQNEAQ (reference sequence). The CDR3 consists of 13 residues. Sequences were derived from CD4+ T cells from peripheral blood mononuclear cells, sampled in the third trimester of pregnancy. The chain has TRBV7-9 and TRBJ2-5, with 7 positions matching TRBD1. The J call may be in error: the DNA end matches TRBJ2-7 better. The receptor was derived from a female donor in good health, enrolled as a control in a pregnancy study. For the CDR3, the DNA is TGTGCCAGCAGCACTAGGGGGCCGGACGAGCAGTACTTC. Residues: CASSTRGPDEQYF.